One and the same sample provided the 30 T cell receptor beta chains below, sequenced in a study of blood T cell repertoires in COVID-19. The protocol was immunoSEQ multiplex PCR, while the TCRdb copy is restricted to in-frame clones and leaves out a portion. Among around 250,000 clones listed, more than 75% were seen once. Specimen: peripheral blood. These TCRs come from a middle-aged man with active or convalescent COVID-19.

The rearrangement joins TRBV27 to TRBJ2-1; maybe TRBD2 (6 bases). CDR1 MNHEY and CDR2 SMNVEV come from the germline V gene (reference sequence). The CDR3 covers 16 residues. The ends were cut back, 2 bases at V and 4 bases at J, with 15 bases in the middle. CDR3 nucleotides: TGTGCCAGCAGTTTAACTAGCACCTTCGGGTACAATGAGCAGTTCTTC. Translating gives CASSLTSTFGYNEQFF.

The chain links TRBV28 to TRBJ2-7; 7 nucleotides align to TRBD2. The CDR3 is 13 amino acids. CDR1 is MDHEN and CDR2 is SYDVKM in the germline V gene. Unmatched junction bases numbered 0, after V lost 4 bases and J lost 0 bases. The DNA for the CDR3 is TGTGCCAGCAGTTGGGAGGGCTCCTACGAGCAGTACTTC. Translating gives CASSWEGSYEQYF.

V usage is TRBV19 and J usage is TRBJ1-2; TRBD1 aligns across 8 bases. This CDR3 region has 15 residues. V lost 3 bases, J lost 4 bases, and 7 bases stayed unmatched. Germline assignment: CDR1 LNHDA and CDR2 SQIVND (reference sequence). The CDR3 bases are TGTGCCAGTAGTATCGGGGCAGGGGGCCCCTATGGCTACACCTTC. It encodes CASSIGAGGPYGYTF.

The V gene is TRBV2, the J gene TRBJ2-7; no reliable D call. Germline loops: CDR1 SNHLY, CDR2 FYNNEI. The ends were cut back, 3 bases at V and 6 bases at J, with 15 bases in the middle. The CDR3 has 14 amino acids. CDR3 DNA: TGTGCCAGCAGTGACCGTCGAGTTTTACGCGAGCAGTACTTC. Translated, it gives CASSDRRVLREQYF.

CDR3 loop: CASSDKGQDTQYF. The CDR3 bases are TGTGCCAGCAGTGATAAGGGACAAGATACGCAGTATTTT. The V call is TRBV6-1, the J call TRBJ2-3; D may be TRBD1 (6 bases). The germline CDR1 and CDR2 sequences are MNHNS and SASEGT. The CDR3 has 13 amino acids. With 3 bases removed from V and 5 bases from J, the gap between germline ends came to 9 bases.

The chain combines TRBV28 with TRBJ1-2; TRBD1 is a possible D gene (6 bases). Germline CDR1 MDHEN, CDR2 SYDVKM. The length of the CDR3 is 14 residues. Trimming shortened V by 6 bases and J by 4 bases, and 15 bases separated the two germline ends. CDR3 in DNA: TGTGCCAGCAGCCCCGGGGGGCGTAGCTATGGCTACACCTTC. Protein product: CASSPGGRSYGYTF.

J is TRBJ2-7 and V is TRBV4-1; D unresolved. This CDR3 comprises 14 residues. V dropped 0 bases and J dropped 7 bases, with 13 bases sitting between them. Germline CDR1 is MGHRA and CDR2 is YSYEKL. CDR3 protein: CASSQEAPGFEQYF. As DNA, the CDR3 is TGCGCCAGCAGCCAAGAAGCCCCCGGGTTTGAGCAGTACTTC.

This chain joins TRBV5-1 and TRBJ1-2, with 8 nucleotides matching TRBD1. Germline CDR1 is SGHRS and CDR2 is YFSETQ. V lost 6 bases to trimming and J lost 0 bases; unmatched junction nucleotides: 4. The CDR3 is 14 residues long. The DNA for the CDR3 is TGCGCCAGCAACGAACAGGGGGCTAACTATGGCTACACCTTC. Encoded protein: CASNEQGANYGYTF.

CDR3 in amino acids: CSVTGTAGDYGYTF. The CDR3 DNA reads as TGCAGCGTTACCGGGACAGCGGGGGACTATGGCTACACCTTC. The rearrangement uses TRBV29-1 and TRBJ1-2, with 7 bases lining up with TRBD1. J was trimmed by 3 bases and V by 5 bases; bases with no gene match: 9. The CDR3 has 14 amino acids. The germline V gene encodes CDR1 SQVTM and CDR2 ANQGSEA.

The V gene is TRBV5-5, the J gene TRBJ2-5, with D possibly being TRBD2 (5 bases). CDR1 is SGHKS, CDR2 YYEKEE, per germline (reference sequence). The CDR3 is made up of 15 amino acids. V shed 1 base and J shed 1 base, with 11 bases lying between them. The CDR3 is CASSLMSGVQETQYF. In DNA form, the CDR3 reads TGTGCCAGCAGCTTGATGTCCGGGGTCCAAGAGACCCAGTACTTC.

The chain recombines TRBV5-6 with TRBJ2-3; 8 nucleotides match TRBD2. V lost 2 bases and J lost 4; bases outside the gene matches: 9. Germline CDR1 and CDR2: SGHDT and YYEEEE. The CDR3 spans 16 residues. CDR3 sequence reads: CASSFGLAGGSDTQYF. In nucleotides, the CDR3 is TGTGCCAGCAGCTTTGGGCTAGCGGGCGGGTCAGATACGCAGTATTTT.

V and J are TRBV30 and TRBJ2-6; D unclear. The V gene's germline CDR1 is GTSNPN and CDR2 SVGIG (reference sequence). This CDR3 comprises 13 residues. Trimming stripped 3 bases from V and 4 bases from J, with 7 bases between. This CDR3 is CAWRVRGANVLTF. CDR3 nucleotides: TGTGCCTGGAGAGTGAGGGGGGCCAACGTCCTGACTTTC.

The chain uses TRBV2 and TRBJ1-5; TRBD1 might be the D (5 bases). Germline CDR1 reads SNHLY; CDR2 reads FYNNEI. The CDR3 totals 14 residues. V was pared by 7 bases and J by 0 bases, with 10 bases between. In DNA, the CDR3 is TGTGCCAGCACCGACAGAGATAGCAATCAGCCCCAGCATTTT. Amino acid sequence: CASTDRDSNQPQHF.

The chain carries TRBV2 and TRBJ2-1; 13 bases map to TRBD2. This CDR3 is built from 14 residues. Trimming removed 7 bases from V and 4 bases from J; junction bases left unmatched: 1. Germline V CDR1 and CDR2: SNHLY, FYNNEI. The CDR3 loop is CASKGLAGYNEQFF. CDR3 nucleotide sequence: TGTGCCAGCAAGGGACTAGCGGGGTACAATGAGCAGTTCTTC. Full variable domain (missing parts from reference TRBV2 and TRBJ2-1): EPEVTQTPSHQVTQMGQEVILRCVPISNHLYFYWYRQILGQKVEFLVSFYNNEISEKSEIFDDQFSVERPDGSNFTLKIRSTKLEDSAMYFCASKGLAGYNEQFFGPGTRLTVL.

This sequence joins TRBV5-1 and TRBJ2-7; D is ambiguous. The V gene lost 0 bases and the J gene lost 2 bases, with 6 bases spanning the gap. Germline V gene data show CDR1 as SGHRS and CDR2 as YFSETQ. This CDR3 spans 13 amino acids. The CDR3, as DNA: TGCGCCAGCAGCTTGGGGGCGCCCTACGAGCAGTACTTC. Translation gives CASSLGAPYEQYF.

This clone has more than one count but fewer than ten. The chain links TRBV13 to TRBJ2-2; TRBD2 aligns across 10 bases. Trimming at V came to 5 bases and at J to 7 bases, leaving 4 bases not matched to a gene. The CDR3 covers 14 residues. Germline CDR1 reads PRHDT; CDR2 reads FYEKMQ (reference sequence). The CDR3 nucleotides read TGTGCCAGCAGCCTAGCGGGGGTTGGCGGGGAGCTGTTTTTT. This codes for CASSLAGVGGELFF.

The chain recombines TRBV4-1 with TRBJ2-1; no clear D. The CDR3 is 14 residues long. The germline V and J ends were trimmed by 0 bases and 9 bases, with 12 bases remaining between them. Germline-derived CDR1 and CDR2 are MGHRA and YSYEKL. The CDR3 here is CASSQDLGVIEQFF. For the CDR3, the DNA is TGCGCCAGCAGCCAAGATTTAGGAGTCATTGAGCAGTTCTTC.

This clone came up once. The same CDR3 arises from other DNA sequences in this sample as well. This chain links TRBV9 with TRBJ2-5; no firm D call. The V gene lost 0 bases and the J gene lost 2 bases, with 8 bases spanning the gap. Germline lookup yields CDR1 SGDLS and CDR2 YYNGEE. The CDR3 runs 14 residues. The DNA of the CDR3 is TGTGCCAGCAGCGTAGGAGGTACTCAAGAGACCCAGTACTTC. As protein: CASSVGGTQETQYF.

The chain couples TRBV27 to TRBJ2-5; TRBD2 matches 9 bases. The J segment lost 4 bases and the V segment lost 4 bases, leaving 7 bases of the junction unmatched. Germline V gene data show CDR1 as MNHEY and CDR2 as SMNVEV (reference sequence). This CDR3 is built from 15 residues. The CDR3 region is CASSSTLAGLETQYF. CDR3 in DNA: TGTGCCAGCAGTTCCACGCTAGCGGGATTAGAGACCCAGTACTTC.

This clone has only a few counts. The gene calls are TRBV23-1 and TRBJ1-6; D uncertain. TRBV23-1 carries the ORF label, with uncertain function. There are 15 residues in the CDR3. Between the trimmed V and J ends, which lost 8 bases and 8 bases, there was a span of 19 bases. The CDR3 DNA sequence: TGCGCCAGCCCTCCAGAATGGTACGCCGATTCACCCCTCCACTTT. Its protein product is CASPPEWYADSPLHF.

The genes are TRBV5-1 and TRBJ2-2, with D possibly matching TRBD1 (6 bases). The germline V and J ends were trimmed by 1 base and 5 bases, with 15 bases remaining between them. CDR1 SGHRS and CDR2 YFSETQ come from the germline V gene. The CDR3 runs 16 residues. DNA for the CDR3: TGCGCCAGCAGCTTGCAAGCAGGGGTGGGGACCGGGGAGCTGTTTTTT. As protein: CASSLQAGVGTGELFF.

The V call is TRBV10-3, the J call TRBJ1-3; maybe TRBD1 (6 bases). This CDR3 has 14 amino acids. From germline, CDR1 is ENHRY and CDR2 SYGVKD. V dropped 6 bases and J dropped 0 bases, with 9 bases sitting between them. Here the CDR3 reads CAISGQSSGNTIYF. Written as DNA, the CDR3 is TGTGCCATCAGCGGACAGAGCTCTGGAAACACCATATATTTT.

The rearrangement uses TRBV11-2 and TRBJ1-6; TRBD1 matches 7 bases. The germline gives CDR1 SGHAT, CDR2 FQNNGV. The CDR3 contains 17 residues. Unmatched junction bases numbered 11, after V lost 1 base and J lost 8 bases. The CDR3 bases are TGTGCCAGCAGCTTAGCGGGTCAGAGGGGGCCCGATTCACCCCTCCACTTT. Translated, it gives CASSLAGQRGPDSPLHF.

The rearrangement uses TRBV19 and TRBJ2-5, with 7 nucleotides matching TRBD2. CDR3 size: 16 residues. Unmatched junction bases numbered 9, after V lost 3 bases and J lost 2 bases. CDR1 is LNHDA and CDR2 is SQIVND in the germline V gene (reference sequence). The CDR3 loop is CASSMALGGSQETQYF. For the CDR3, the DNA is TGTGCCAGTAGTATGGCCTTGGGCGGGAGTCAAGAGACCCAGTACTTC.

CDR3 region: CASSPTQGNSPLHF. CDR3 in DNA: TGTGCCAGCTCACCTACACAGGGGAATTCACCCCTCCACTTT. The J gene is TRBJ1-6, the V gene TRBV18; 7 nucleotides align to TRBD1. The germline V gene encodes CDR1 KGHSH and CDR2 LQKENI. After removal of 3 bases from V and 7 bases from J, the junction contained 3 bases not matched to a gene. The CDR3 length is 14 residues. The full variable domain, in which reference TRBV18 and TRBJ1-6 provide the parts outside the CDR3, is NAGVMQNPRHLVRRRGQEARLRCSPMKGHSHVYWYRQLPEEGLKFMVYLQKENIIDESGMPKERFSAEFPKEGPSILRIQQVVRGDSAAYFCASSPTQGNSPLHFGNGTRLTVT.

The V gene is TRBV5-4, the J gene TRBJ2-7; TRBD2 matches 14 bases. The CDR3 is 18 amino acids. The germline V gene has CDR1 SGHNT and CDR2 YYREEE (reference sequence). The J segment lost 0 bases and the V segment lost 1 base, leaving 6 bases of the junction unmatched. The CDR3 spells CASSLRTSGRPGSYEQYF. The DNA of the CDR3 is TGTGCCAGCAGCTTGCGGACTAGCGGGAGGCCAGGCTCCTACGAGCAGTACTTC.

The chain joins TRBV6-6 to TRBJ1-1; 9 nucleotides match TRBD1. CDR1 and CDR2 from the germline V gene are MNHNY and SVGAGI (reference sequence). The ends lost 6 bases at V and 10 bases at J; junction bases unmatched: 9. CDR3 length equals 13 residues. The chain's CDR3 is CASSQGDRAAAFF. DNA for the CDR3: TGTGCCAGCAGCCAGGGGGACAGGGCGGCAGCTTTCTTT.

This clone has a single count. CDR3 DNA sequence: TGTGCCTGGGCAATGGGGACAGGGGCCTACGAGCAGTACTTC. This codes for CAWAMGTGAYEQYF. The rearrangement links TRBV30 to TRBJ2-7; the match to TRBD1 covers 10 bases. The CDR3 covers 14 residues. J lost 2 bases, V lost 5 bases, and 6 bases had no gene match. Germline lookup yields CDR1 GTSNPN and CDR2 SVGIG (reference sequence).

The rearrangement links TRBV2 to TRBJ1-2; no definite D call. Germline values: CDR1 SNHLY, CDR2 FYNNEI. V was cut by 3 bases and J by 4 bases, with 9 bases left in between. The CDR3 spans 13 residues. As DNA, the CDR3 is TGTGCCAGCAGTGATGCAGTAGCCTATGGCTACACCTTC. Its protein product is CASSDAVAYGYTF.

This chain uses TRBV12-5 with TRBJ1-2; 10 bases line up with TRBD1. Germline loops: CDR1 LGHNT, CDR2 FRNRAP. J gave up 7 bases and V 0 bases, and 11 bases lay outside the gene matches. The length of the CDR3 is 17 residues. The CDR3 sequence: CASGLVWPGQGIGGYTF. The CDR3 DNA reads as TGTGCTAGTGGTTTGGTATGGCCGGGACAGGGGATTGGTGGCTACACCTTC.